This T cell receptor beta chain was documented in a study of immune reconstitution after stem cell transplant in scleroderma (dated 2017 in TCRdb). The CDR3 runs 15 residues from the cysteine to the phenylalanine. The CDR3 DNA has 45 bases and is translated from base 1. V is clipped by 7 bases and J by 7 bases, and the sequence between their germline boundaries is 17 bases long. CDR1 and CDR2 are read off the germline V gene as SNHLY and FYNNEI. Library creation used RT-PCR. This sample was sequenced with an Illumina MiSeq. TCRdb took the public reads, trimmed them with fastp at Q25, ran MiXCR for clone calling and kept in-frame beta chains. A single entry per CDR3 protein holds the most common genes and DNA from its merged rows. The sample includes some 4,000 distinct CDR3 sequences, with about 6.3% observed a single time. The ten largest clones take up 15% of the sample. This clonotype qualifies as medium-sized (0.01 to 0.1%). Its antigen is still unknown. The input lacks base qualities; no much larger clone sits a single base away.

In this chain, TRBV2 is recombined with TRBJ1-6, with TRBD1 as a weak D call on 6 bases. This clonotype was obtained from a female donor with systemic sclerosis. Donor details come from another sample of the same person, matched by shared clones. Sampling took place before or after autologous hematopoietic stem cell transplantation (not recorded which). CDR3 sequence: CASNLQGLGNSPLHF. The nucleotide sequence is given as TGTGCCAGCAATCTACAGGGCCTGGGGAATTCACCCCTCCACTTT.